Listed below are T cell receptor beta chains from one sample, sequenced in a study of CXCR3-negative and CXCR3-positive naive CD8 T cells. For each CDR3 protein, TCRdb gives one entry from its re-call of the 5' RACE reads, without DNA. The repertoire table contains 41,000 or so distinct CDR3 sequences. Sample: naive CXCR3- CD8+ T cells from blood. The origin of the receptors is a human donor in good health. Some clones in this sample may be carry-over from other donors' samples. Both conserved end residues are part of each CDR3. The order of the fields is CDR3 protein, J gene, V gene, clone size. Only some rows state a clone size, as once, few, many or a class for expanded clones.

CDR3aa: CASTIEALQTDTQYF
j_gene: TRBJ2-3
v_gene: TRBV19
abundance: -

CDR3aa: CASSLIRSSGSYEQYF
j_gene: TRBJ2-7
v_gene: TRBV7-2
abundance: -

CDR3aa: CASSVGAPSYEQYF
j_gene: TRBJ2-7
v_gene: TRBV10-2
abundance: -

CDR3aa: CASSLGQGTDTQYF
j_gene: TRBJ2-3
v_gene: TRBV28
abundance: -

CDR3aa: CSVEVTEGEYEQYF
j_gene: TRBJ2-7
v_gene: TRBV29-1
abundance: medium-sized

CDR3aa: CASSSHRDSEMNTEAFF
j_gene: TRBJ1-1
v_gene: TRBV6-2/TRBV6-3
abundance: -

CDR3aa: CASSRDSNNQPQHF
j_gene: TRBJ1-5
v_gene: TRBV7-9
abundance: -

CDR3aa: CSARDVEPSQETQYF
j_gene: TRBJ2-5
v_gene: TRBV20-1
abundance: -

CDR3aa: CSGDDQGEQFF
j_gene: TRBJ2-1
v_gene: TRBV29-1
abundance: -

CDR3aa: CASSDGATPGTGSTDTQYF
j_gene: TRBJ2-3
v_gene: TRBV6-4
abundance: -

CDR3aa: CSAGQTNTGELFF
j_gene: TRBJ2-2
v_gene: TRBV29-1
abundance: -

CDR3aa: CAISGSTGTNYGYTF
j_gene: TRBJ1-2
v_gene: TRBV10-3
abundance: -

CDR3aa: CASSPLALVQETQYF
j_gene: TRBJ2-5
v_gene: TRBV7-6
abundance: -

CDR3aa: CASRASGFHEQYF
j_gene: TRBJ2-7
v_gene: TRBV6-5
abundance: -

CDR3aa: CASSPTRLGGEQFF
j_gene: TRBJ2-1
v_gene: TRBV27
abundance: -

CDR3aa: CASSQGQGSSYNEQFF
j_gene: TRBJ2-1
v_gene: TRBV4-3
abundance: -

CDR3aa: CASSVLNTEAFF
j_gene: TRBJ1-1
v_gene: TRBV25-1
abundance: -

CDR3aa: CSGGPEGDYGYTF
j_gene: TRBJ1-2
v_gene: TRBV29-1
abundance: -

CDR3aa: CASSSQNSERGADEQFF
j_gene: TRBJ2-1
v_gene: TRBV7-9
abundance: -

CDR3aa: CASSYRSTDTQYF
j_gene: TRBJ2-3
v_gene: TRBV6-5
abundance: -

CDR3aa: CASRTTESYEQYF
j_gene: TRBJ2-7
v_gene: TRBV27
abundance: -

CDR3aa: CASSPSGGTEAFF
j_gene: TRBJ1-1
v_gene: TRBV7-3
abundance: -